A selection of T cell receptor beta chains follows, all from one sample in a study of Tregs in tolerant kidney transplant recipients. TCRdb keeps only in-frame clones here, not all; method: immunoSEQ multiplex PCR. Found here are tens of thousands of clones, more than 85% of them singletons; the top ten hold 1.5% to 2%. Sequencing used CD4+ T cells from blood (PBMCs), obtained 24 months after the transplant. The receptors here all came from a human patient who received a combined kidney and bone marrow transplant. Some T cells here may be from the graft donor. Each CDR3 is given with its conserved first and last residue. The D gene is left open where the match is weak. Size values are once, few and many counts, or a class for expanded clones, and some rows have none.

clone_size cdr3_length j_call v_call d_call cdr3_aa cdr3_nt
. 13 TRBJ1-5 TRBV6-1 . CASRGHLNQPQHF TGTGCCAGCAGAGGACACCTCAATCAGCCCCAGCATTTT
. 20 TRBJ2-3 TRBV5-1 TRBD2 CASSLVLGGSGAPLTDTQYF TGCGCCAGCAGCTTGGTCTTGGGAGGGTCTGGGGCCCCCCTCACAGATACGCAGTATTTT
. 18 TRBJ2-7 TRBV15 . CATSRMVRMRQGGYEQYF TGTGCCACCAGCAGAATGGTCAGGATGAGACAGGGAGGATACGAGCAGTACTTC
. 17 TRBJ2-1 TRBV7-8 TRBD2 CASSSRLAGVIYNEQFF TGTGCCAGCAGCTCCCGACTAGCGGGAGTTATATACAATGAGCAGTTCTTC
. 14 TRBJ2-1 TRBV19 . CASSISDGSTEQFF TGTGCCAGTAGTATTTCCGACGGGAGCACTGAGCAGTTCTTC
. 15 TRBJ2-1 TRBV5-1 TRBD1 CASSLGLTGGNEQFF TGCGCCAGCAGCCTCGGTTTGACAGGGGGCAATGAGCAGTTCTTC
few 12 TRBJ1-2 TRBV10-3 TRBD1 CAIATGDYGYTF TGTGCCATCGCAACAGGGGACTATGGCTACACCTTC
. 17 TRBJ2-1 TRBV28 TRBD2 CASSLSRAGGKKNEQFF TGTGCCAGCAGTTTATCTAGAGCGGGGGGGAAAAAAAATGAGCAGTTCTTC
. 17 TRBJ2-4 TRBV4-1 TRBD1 CASSLRTGVLAKNIQYF TGCGCCAGCAGCCTTCGGACAGGCGTATTAGCCAAAAACATTCAGTACTTC
. 15 TRBJ2-2 TRBV5-1 . CASSFTGIYTGELFF TGCGCCAGCAGCTTTACCGGGATCTACACCGGGGAGCTGTTTTTT
. 17 TRBJ2-3 TRBV7-9 TRBD2 CASSPYLLAGGTDTQYF TGTGCCAGCAGCCCTTATCTACTAGCGGGGGGCACAGATACGCAGTATTTT
. 14 TRBJ2-7 TRBV7-6 TRBD2 CASSLAGTSYEQYF TGTGCCAGCAGCTTAGCCGGGACTAGCTACGAGCAGTACTTC
. 15 TRBJ2-7 TRBV7-2 TRBD2 CASSLEWTRAYEQYF TGTGCCAGCAGCTTAGAGTGGACTAGAGCCTACGAGCAGTACTTC
. 13 TRBJ1-2 TRBV18 TRBD1 CASSSGQDYGYTF TGTGCCAGCTCATCGGGACAGGACTATGGCTACACCTTC
. 15 TRBJ1-6 TRBV7-2 TRBD1 CASSYLDRGRTPLHF TGTGCCAGCAGCTATCTGGACAGGGGGAGGACACCCCTCCACTTT
. 15 TRBJ2-7 TRBV27 TRBD2 CASSSYGGGGYEQYF TGTGCCAGCAGTTCCTACGGGGGGGGAGGCTACGAGCAGTACTTC
. 13 TRBJ2-1 TRBV7-9 . CASSLGSGFEQFF TGTGCCAGCAGCTTAGGATCGGGATTTGAGCAGTTCTTC
. 14 TRBJ2-5 TRBV28 TRBD2 CASTTSGKWETQYF TGTGCCAGCACGACTAGCGGGAAGTGGGAGACCCAGTACTTC
once 14 TRBJ1-1 TRBV30 TRBD1 CAWSTRGGSTEAFF TGTGCCTGGAGTACCAGAGGGGGCTCGACTGAAGCTTTCTTT
. 11 TRBJ2-1 TRBV5-6 . CASSVYNEQFF TGTGCCAGCAGCGTATACAATGAGCAGTTCTTC
. 15 TRBJ2-7 TRBV11-2 . CASSLGRSSGYEQYF TGTGCCAGCAGCTTAGGAAGGAGTAGCGGTTACGAGCAGTACTTC
. 15 TRBJ2-5 TRBV10-3 TRBD1 CAISERRQGEGTQYF TGTGCCATCAGTGAGAGGCGGCAGGGGGAAGGGACCCAGTACTTC
. 15 TRBJ1-3 TRBV9 . CASSAGSPAGNTIYF TGTGCCAGCAGCGCTGGGAGTCCTGCTGGAAACACCATATATTTT
. 15 TRBJ1-4 TRBV7-8 TRBD1 CASSPWTGPNEKLFF TGTGCCAGCAGCCCATGGACAGGACCGAATGAAAAACTGTTTTTT
. 19 TRBJ1-5 TRBV4-2 TRBD1 CASSQGTGGWVSSNQPQHF TGTGCCAGCAGCCAAGGGACAGGGGGCTGGGTAAGTAGCAATCAGCCCCAGCATTTT
. 15 TRBJ2-2 TRBV7-3 . CASSLTGSGTGELFF TGTGCCAGCAGCTTAACAGGGTCGGGGACCGGGGAGCTGTTTTTT
once 15 TRBJ2-3 TRBV19 . CASSIRISRADTQYF TGTGCCAGTAGTATTCGGATTTCCCGGGCAGATACGCAGTATTTT
. 14 TRBJ2-7 TRBV5-1 . CASSSRAGRYEQYF TGCGCCAGCAGCTCGAGGGCGGGGAGGTACGAGCAGTACTTC
. 15 TRBJ1-2 TRBV10-2 . CASRDGLTDNYGYTF TGCGCCAGCAGGGACGGACTTACTGACAACTATGGCTACACCTTC
. 21 TRBJ2-7 TRBV12-5 TRBD2 CASGLVSSRGLTSGFNYEQYF TGTGCTAGTGGTTTGGTATCCTCCCGAGGGTTGACTAGCGGGTTTAACTACGAGCAGTACTTC
. 16 TRBJ2-3 TRBV28 TRBD1 CASSSPDRGHTDTQYF TGTGCCAGCAGTTCTCCGGACAGGGGCCACACAGATACGCAGTATTTT
. 14 TRBJ2-1 TRBV7-6 . CASSPLPDEVKQFF TGTGCCAGCAGCCCACTCCCCGACGAGGTCAAGCAGTTCTTC
once 14 TRBJ1-1 TRBV7-9 . CASSLRTDNTEAFF TGTGCCAGCAGCTTACGGACAGACAACACTGAAGCTTTCTTT
. 14 TRBJ2-7 TRBV19 . CASRQQGPAYEQYF TGTGCCAGTAGACAACAGGGCCCGGCGTACGAGCAGTACTTC
. 15 TRBJ1-4 TRBV5-1 . CASSWEGVPNEKLFF TGCGCCAGCAGCTGGGAGGGTGTTCCTAATGAAAAACTGTTTTTT
. 15 TRBJ2-1 TRBV7-8 TRBD2 CASSGGGGSYNEQFF TGTGCCAGCAGCGGAGGCGGGGGCTCCTACAATGAGCAGTTCTTC
. 16 TRBJ1-4 TRBV7-8 . CASSPNRVGPNEKLFF TGTGCCAGCAGCCCAAACAGGGTCGGACCTAATGAAAAACTGTTTTTT
. 16 TRBJ1-1 TRBV30 TRBD1 CAWSEPGQGRFTEAFF TGTGCCTGGAGTGAACCGGGACAGGGAAGGTTCACTGAAGCTTTCTTT
. 18 TRBJ2-1 TRBV7-3 TRBD2 CASSSLGTGTSGYNEQFF TGTGCCAGCAGTTCACTAGGGACCGGGACTAGCGGTTACAATGAGCAGTTCTTC
. 13 TRBJ1-1 TRBV7-3 . CASSLGSSAEAFF TGTGCCAGCAGCCTAGGTTCTAGCGCTGAAGCTTTCTTT
. 12 TRBJ2-7 TRBV18 . CASSQQGYEQYF TGTGCCAGCTCACAACAGGGTTACGAGCAGTACTTC
. 15 TRBJ2-2 TRBV11-3 TRBD2 CASKAGGPSTGELFF TGTGCCAGCAAAGCGGGGGGGCCGAGTACCGGGGAGCTGTTTTTT
. 15 TRBJ2-7 TRBV4-3 TRBD1 CASSQAPGQGYEQYF TGCGCCAGCAGCCAAGCGCCGGGACAGGGGTACGAGCAGTACTTC
. 15 TRBJ1-2 TRBV28 TRBD1 CASNEKRGPNYGYTF TGTGCCAGCAATGAAAAAAGGGGGCCTAACTATGGCTACACCTTC
. 16 TRBJ2-1 TRBV10-3 TRBD2 CAISEPTSGRAIEQFF TGTGCCATCAGTGAGCCGACTAGCGGGAGGGCAATTGAGCAGTTCTTC
. 15 TRBJ2-5 TRBV19 TRBD1 CASSIGTGKQETQYF TGTGCCAGTAGTATAGGGACAGGGAAACAAGAGACCCAGTACTTC
. 12 TRBJ2-6 TRBV11-3 . CATGTGANVLTF TGTGCCACGGGAACTGGGGCCAACGTCCTGACTTTC
. 14 TRBJ2-1 TRBV5-1 TRBD1 CASSLGQGGYEQFF TGCGCCAGCAGCTTGGGACAGGGGGGCTATGAGCAGTTCTTC
. 14 TRBJ1-1 TRBV6-5 . CASSYGRDWAEAFF TGTGCCAGCAGTTATGGGAGGGATTGGGCTGAAGCTTTCTTT
once 15 TRBJ2-7 TRBV7-3 TRBD1 CASSLGQGLGYEQYF TGTGCCAGCAGCTTAGGACAGGGTTTAGGCTACGAGCAGTACTTC
. 15 TRBJ2-7 TRBV2 TRBD1 CASSSSGTALYEQYF TGTGCCAGCAGCAGCTCCGGGACAGCACTCTACGAGCAGTACTTC
once 15 TRBJ1-6 TRBV28 . CASSLYGGQGSPLHF TGTGCCAGCAGTTTATACGGGGGGCAAGGATCCCCCCTCCACTTT
. 15 TRBJ2-1 TRBV4-3 . CASSQGPSNYNEQFF TGCGCCAGCAGCCAAGGGCCTAGTAACTACAATGAGCAGTTCTTC
. 14 TRBJ1-6 TRBV10-3 TRBD1 CAIKGGQGRSPLHF TGTGCCATCAAGGGGGGACAGGGACGCTCACCCCTCCACTTT